The source of this T cell receptor beta chain is a study of graft-versus-host responses after intestinal transplantation. Study-wide background: Multivisceral, liver-intestinal, or isolated intestinal grafts went to recipients.

As concerns this clone: As yet, its antigen is unknown.

This table comes from immunoSEQ multiplex PCR, and its TCRdb copy is limited to in-frame clones, with some not included. The sample comprises 95,000 to 150,000 clones, over 85% of which are singletons, and around 0.12% rests with the top ten. The study, taken as a whole, reports: Maximum circulating GvH clone levels tracked with early post-transplant HvG decreases. Some GvH clones were seen earlier in gut or blood, suggesting intestinal origin.

The receptor was isolated from a human donor who received an intestinal transplant. The source was unstimulated CD4+ T cells sorted from spleen or lymph node cells, collected before intestinal transplant.

DNA for the CDR3: TGTGCCAGCAGCCCCGGCGGGAGTTTCGATGAGCAGTTCTTC. Protein product: CASSPGGSFDEQFF. The chain links TRBV7-3 to TRBJ2-1; 7 positions agree with TRBD2. J lost 8 bases, V lost 5 bases, and 9 bases had no gene match. Germline assignment: CDR1 SGHTA and CDR2 FQGTGA. The CDR3 has 14 amino acids.